This record concerns one T cell receptor (beta chain) sequence. Its antigen is unknown. Per-nucleotide qualities are absent, and no much larger clonotype sits a single base away. CDR1 and CDR2 are drawn from the germline V gene: SGHVS, FQNEAQ. From the cysteine through the phenylalanine, the CDR3 covers 13 amino acids. The kept DNA is CDR3 alone, 39 bases in frame from the first base. Clipping removes 3 bases from V and 5 bases from J, with 3 as the unmatched junction base count. The time point label, read with the paper, signifies: baseline before first vaccination. The vaccinee samples were drawn from two UK trials, COV001 and COV002, one of which was a single-blind randomized controlled phase 2/3 trial testing AZD1222 (ChAdOx1 nCoV-19) in healthy adults. Trial participant PBMC samples were collected at day 0 and day 28 after the second dose for TCRbeta chain sequencing. The sample belongs to a study of T cell responses to AZD1222 COVID-19 vaccine (dated by TCRdb to the early 2020s). As for the study more broadly: Because spike-specific TCR depth and breadth did not differ between the two schedules, AZD1222 recipients who got a second dose at roughly 4 weeks were pooled with those who got a second dose at roughly 12 weeks. TCR sequencing covered roughly 230 trial participants: around 210 given two doses of AZD1222 and about 26 given two doses of MenACWY control vaccine. Enrollment into the trials was organized by age into subgroups of 18-55, 56-69 and 70-plus years, and those subgroups contained about 160, 30 and 59 TCR-sequenced participants, respectively.

The CDR3 regions of human TCRbeta chains were subjected to immunosequencing. Per the authors' processing: Repertoire TCRs were matched against a reference library of SARS-CoV-2-specific TCRs generated with the MIRA antigen-specificity platform. Breadth was defined as the fraction of unique TCRs that were SARS-CoV-2-associated, and depth was defined as the fraction of total T cells that were SARS-CoV-2-associated. Using the MIRA data, every spike-specific TCR was mapped to the spike region that the TCR reacted to and assigned to either a CD4 or a CD8 class. Log10-transformed breadth and depth values were compared by one-way ANOVA with Sidak's multiple comparisons tests. The table was pulled from immuneACCESS by TCRdb, which kept in-frame rearrangements only. Such tables lose some clones; where checked, under half of the loss comes from unresolved V genes, and the rest has no known cause. V and J calls and clone size are given by that table; D and trimming were obtained from the DNA. The sample table contains 120,000 or so clones; only one count was recorded for 70% to 90% of them. The ten largest clones take up roughly 1.4% of the sample.

Broad study findings and their caveats: The vaccine-associated CD4 TCRs covered the entire spike protein, and the dominant responses fell in regions 160-218 and 743-854. Because no samples from the day 14 peak response were available, repertoires could be characterized only after the peak T cell response. Nearly half of unique spike-specific TCRs reportedly recognized epitopes outside regions mutated in the B.1.351 and B.1.1.7 variants. Conclusions about previously exposed vaccinees are limited because only six or seven AZD1222 recipients were SARS-CoV-2 seropositive at baseline. After two AZD1222 doses, spike-specific TCR breadth and depth were significantly higher than at day 0 and than in MenACWY recipients. The 56-69-year group was small, and its depth increase did not reach significance, likely because of low power. Participants were mostly white British, with more females than males. The authors suggested clonal diversity may have been underestimated.

The sequences come from peripheral blood, collected on day 0 of AZD1222 vaccination. The chain was built from TRBV7-8 and TRBJ2-7; 8 nucleotides in the junction match TRBD1. The clonotype comes from an adult in good health. The bases are TGTGCCAGCAGCTTCGACAGGGGCGACGAGCAGTACTTC. Its translation reads: CASSFDRGDEQYF.